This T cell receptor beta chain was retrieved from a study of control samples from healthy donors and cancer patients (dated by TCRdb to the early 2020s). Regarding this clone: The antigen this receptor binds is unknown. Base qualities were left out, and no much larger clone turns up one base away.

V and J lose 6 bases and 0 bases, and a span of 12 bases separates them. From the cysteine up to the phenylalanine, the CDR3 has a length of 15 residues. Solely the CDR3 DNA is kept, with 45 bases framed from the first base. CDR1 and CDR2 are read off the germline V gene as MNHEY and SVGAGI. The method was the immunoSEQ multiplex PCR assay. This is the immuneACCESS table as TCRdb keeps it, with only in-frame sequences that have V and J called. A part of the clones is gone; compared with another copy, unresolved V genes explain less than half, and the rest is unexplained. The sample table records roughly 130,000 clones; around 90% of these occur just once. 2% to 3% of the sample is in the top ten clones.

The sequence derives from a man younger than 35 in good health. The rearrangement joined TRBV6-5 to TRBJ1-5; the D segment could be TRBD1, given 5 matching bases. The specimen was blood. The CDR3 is CASSPQGVSNQPQHF. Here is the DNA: TGTGCCAGCAGCCCCCAGGGTGTTAGCAATCAGCCCCAGCATTTT.